Listed below are T cell receptor beta chains from one sample, sequenced in a study of lymphopenia after photon versus proton radiotherapy. Here immunoSEQ multiplex PCR was the method, and the copy in TCRdb shows in-frame clones only, minus some. This sample carries fewer than 20,000 clones, about 92% of them seen once, and the ten largest clones take approximately 1.7%. Material: peripheral blood, obtained from a patient treated with photon-based radiotherapy. The receptors here all came from a woman in her forties with cholangiocarcinoma. The CDR3 runs from the conserved cysteine through the conserved F or W. Each record gives: clone size, J gene, D gene, V gene, CDR3 protein, CDR3 DNA. The D gene is left open where the match is weak. Rows give clone size only sometimes, using once, few, many, or a class for an expanded clone.

.	TRBJ1-2	TRBD1	TRBV19	CASRTGVYGYTF	TGTGCCAGTCGTACAGGGGTCTATGGCTACACCTTC
.	TRBJ2-1	.	TRBV27	CASSSLEILSSGEQFF	TGTGCCAGCAGTTCCCTCGAAATCCTTAGCAGCGGTGAGCAGTTCTTC
.	TRBJ1-1	TRBD1	TRBV29-1	CSADRVAEAFF	TGCAGCGCGGACAGGGTAGCAGAAGCTTTCTTT
.	TRBJ2-1	TRBD2	TRBV5-1	CASRTMAGGLSEQFF	TGCGCCAGCCGGACTATGGCGGGAGGGTTGAGTGAGCAGTTCTTC
.	TRBJ2-7	.	TRBV7-6	CASREGGKDYEQYF	TGTGCCAGCAGAGAGGGGGGGAAGGACTACGAGCAGTACTTC
once	TRBJ2-1	.	TRBV6-1	CASNADKPGLDEQFF	TGTGCCAGCAACGCGGACAAACCGGGCTTGGATGAGCAGTTCTTC
.	TRBJ2-6	TRBD1	TRBV28	CASSLSAGGSGANVLTF	TGTGCCAGCAGTTTGTCGGCAGGGGGTTCTGGGGCCAACGTCCTGACTTTC
.	TRBJ2-1	TRBD2	TRBV7-8	CASSLAAGTSYNEQFF	TGTGCCAGCAGCTTAGCAGCGGGGACCTCCTACAATGAGCAGTTCTTC
.	TRBJ1-2	.	TRBV6-1	CASSEAGANYGYTF	TGTGCCAGCAGTGAAGCGGGGGCTAACTATGGCTACACCTTC
few	TRBJ1-6	TRBD1	TRBV10-3	CAISEGGQGNSPLHF	TGTGCCATCAGTGAGGGGGGACAGGGGAATTCACCCCTCCACTTT
.	TRBJ2-7	TRBD2	TRBV7-2	CASSSYLRGGSYEQYF	TGTGCCAGCAGCTCGTATTTGCGGGGGGGCTCCTACGAGCAGTACTTC
.	TRBJ1-6	.	TRBV28	CATGGGNSPLHF	TGTGCCACCGGGGGTGGAAATTCACCCCTCCACTTT
once	TRBJ1-1	.	TRBV30	CAWAGQQNTEAFF	TGTGCCTGGGCCGGGCAGCAGAACACTGAAGCTTTCTTT
.	TRBJ2-5	TRBD2	TRBV7-3	CASSGTSGGPGTQYF	TGTGCCAGCAGCGGGACTAGCGGGGGGCCTGGGACCCAGTACTTC
few	TRBJ1-5	.	TRBV5-4	CASSLAAGDNQPQHF	TGTGCCAGCAGCTTGGCCGCAGGAGACAATCAGCCCCAGCATTTT
.	TRBJ1-1	.	TRBV5-4	CASWMASSGNTEAFF	TGTGCCAGCTGGATGGCCAGCAGCGGGAACACTGAAGCTTTCTTT
.	TRBJ2-7	.	TRBV10-2	CASKISAAHEQYF	TGCGCCAGCAAAATCTCGGCAGCCCACGAGCAGTACTTC
.	TRBJ1-1	.	TRBV10-2	CASSQGNTEAFF	TGCGCCAGCAGTCAGGGGAACACTGAAGCTTTCTTT